This TCR beta chain comes out of a study of cytomegalovirus exposure and HLA in healthy donors. Study results and limitations: Earlier findings revealed that most TCR beta V segments proved productive either about 90% or about 30% of the time.

In the PCR, 60 Vbeta and 13 Jbeta primers were used. Only in-frame clones appear in the TCRdb table, and some are missing; sequencing was by immunoSEQ multiplex PCR. Of about 180,000 clones in the sample, around 80% are singletons; the top ten hold around 1.6%. Points on this clone: Its target is not known.

Sequenced sample: PBMCs. This TCR was recovered from a man younger than 30 in good health and CMV-seronegative.

CDR3 residues: CASASGSTDTQYF. In DNA, the CDR3 is TGTGCCAGCGCCAGCGGGAGCACAGATACGCAGTATTTT. The chain has TRBV18 and TRBJ2-3, with a weak D call TRBD2 (6 bases). This CDR3 has 13 residues. Trimming took off 8 bases at V and 0 bases at J, with 9 bases between the two ends. Germline CDR1 and CDR2: KGHSH and LQKENI.